These T cell receptor beta chains were read from a single sample in a study of cytomegalovirus exposure and HLA in healthy donors. Only in-frame clones appear in the TCRdb table, and some are missing; sequencing was by immunoSEQ multiplex PCR. The sample has 75,000 to 100,000 clones, 70% to 80% seen once; the top ten hold roughly 19%. The sequencing input was PBMCs. Receptors were obtained from a woman aged 55-70 years in good health and CMV-seropositive. The CDR3 runs from the conserved cysteine through the conserved F or W. The D gene is left open where the match is weak. Only part of the rows carry a size: once, few, many, or a class if the clone is expanded.

-,TRBJ2-7,TRBD2,15,TRBV6-5,TGTGCCAGCAGTTACTCCGGGACTAGCACCTACGAGCAGTACTTC,CASSYSGTSTYEQYF
-,TRBJ1-3,TRBD1,15,TRBV4-1,TGCGCCAGCAGCCAAGTGGGCACAGGGGATTACACCATATATTTT,CASSQVGTGDYTIYF
-,TRBJ2-5,TRBD1,16,TRBV9,TGTGCCAGCAGCGCCACCGACAGGGGGACGTTAGAGACCCAGTACTTC,CASSATDRGTLETQYF
-,TRBJ2-6,-,18,TRBV11-2,TGTGCCAGCAGGTGGGGCCGCCCTTCCTCCTCTGGGGCCAACGTCCTGACTTTC,CASRWGRPSSSGANVLTF
once,TRBJ2-4,-,12,TRBV19,TGTGCCAGTAGTATGGTGGCGGGAATTCAGTACTTC,CASSMVAGIQYF
-,TRBJ1-3,-,15,TRBV25-1,TGTGCCAGCAGTGATCTCGGACAGATTGGAAACACCATATATTTT,CASSDLGQIGNTIYF
-,TRBJ2-4,-,14,TRBV7-2,TGTGCCAGCAGCTTTGGAGCGGTCAAAAACATTCAGTACTTC,CASSFGAVKNIQYF
-,TRBJ1-3,TRBD1,15,TRBV2,TGTGCCAGCAGTACCGGGACAGGGGGGAGAAACACCATATATTTT,CASSTGTGGRNTIYF
-,TRBJ1-3,-,14,TRBV29-1,TGCAGCGCCCGTGGTACAGGGACTGGAAACACCATATATTTT,CSARGTGTGNTIYF
-,TRBJ2-7,-,13,TRBV7-9,TGTGCCAGCAGCCCAAGTAGCTCCTACGAGCAGTACTTC,CASSPSSSYEQYF
-,TRBJ1-2,-,15,TRBV27,TGTGCCAGCAGTCCTCGTACCTTTTTGAGGGATGGCTACACCTTC,CASSPRTFLRDGYTF
-,TRBJ2-5,-,16,TRBV5-4,TGTGCCAGCAGCTTGGGGTGGGGACAATACCAAGAGACCCAGTACTTC,CASSLGWGQYQETQYF
-,TRBJ2-2,-,16,TRBV11-3,TGTGCCAGCAGCTTAGATTTCAGGCTGAACACCGGGGAGCTGTTTTTT,CASSLDFRLNTGELFF
-,TRBJ2-2,-,12,TRBV7-2,TGTGCCAGCAGCCGAGCTCACGGGGAGCTGTTTTTT,CASSRAHGELFF
-,TRBJ1-5,-,14,TRBV28,TGTGCCAGCAGTAAAGGGGGATCAAATCAGCCCCAGCATTTT,CASSKGGSNQPQHF
-,TRBJ2-5,-,14,TRBV2,TGTGCCAGCATGGGGCAGGGGCTCCGGGCGACCCAGTACTTC,CASMGQGLRATQYF
-,TRBJ1-1,-,14,TRBV27,TGTGCCAGCAGTTTCTCAGGATCGAACACTGAAGCTTTCTTT,CASSFSGSNTEAFF
-,TRBJ1-1,-,12,TRBV5-1,TGCGCCAGCAGCTGGGGACAATTTGAAGCTTTCTTT,CASSWGQFEAFF
few,TRBJ1-2,TRBD1,14,TRBV4-2,TGTGCCAGCAGCCAAGGGCAGGGGGCGGCTGGCTACACCTTC,CASSQGQGAAGYTF
-,TRBJ2-5,-,15,TRBV5-4,TGTGCCAGCAGCTTGGATCTGGGGGGAGGAGAGACCCAGTACTTC,CASSLDLGGGETQYF
few,TRBJ1-5,-,13,TRBV30,TGTGCCTGGAGTCTTCAGGGAAATCAGCCCCAGCATTTT,CAWSLQGNQPQHF
-,TRBJ2-3,-,14,TRBV28,TGTGCCAGCAGACAGGCAGGAAGCACAGATACGCAGTATTTT,CASRQAGSTDTQYF
-,TRBJ1-5,TRBD1,15,TRBV6-6,TGTGCCAGCAGGGACAGGGGTCATAGCAATCAGCCCCAGCATTTT,CASRDRGHSNQPQHF
few,TRBJ2-7,TRBD2,16,TRBV9,TGTGCCAGCAGCTTCGGTCCGGGACTAGCGACCTACGAGCAGTACTTC,CASSFGPGLATYEQYF
-,TRBJ2-3,-,13,TRBV19,TGTGCCAGTAGTATTACAGGCACAGATACGCAGTATTTT,CASSITGTDTQYF
-,TRBJ2-7,TRBD1,13,TRBV9,TGTGCCAGCAGCGCGACAGGGAGAAACGAGCAGTACTTC,CASSATGRNEQYF
-,TRBJ1-2,-,13,TRBV28,TGTGCCAGCAGTCTTTCAGGGGCCGGGGGCTACACCTTC,CASSLSGAGGYTF
-,TRBJ2-1,TRBD2,14,TRBV6-1,TGTGCCAGCAGTGTGCGGGAGGGGTACAATGAGCAGTTCTTC,CASSVREGYNEQFF
-,TRBJ2-4,-,13,TRBV15,TGTGCCACCAGCAGAGGAGAGGGAAACATTCAGTACTTC,CATSRGEGNIQYF
-,TRBJ2-7,-,13,TRBV29-1,TGCAGCGTTGAAAGCGAGGGAGGATCCGAGCAGTACTTC,CSVESEGGSEQYF
-,TRBJ2-7,TRBD1,14,TRBV18,TGTGCCAGCTCACTGCCGGGACAGGGACTCGAGCAGTACTTC,CASSLPGQGLEQYF
-,TRBJ1-1,TRBD1,14,TRBV27,TGTGCCAGCAGTTTTGGGACAGGGGTCACTGAAGCTTTCTTT,CASSFGTGVTEAFF
-,TRBJ2-7,TRBD2,15,TRBV10-2,TGCGCCAGCAGGCTAGCGGGTGCCCCGTCCTACGAGCAGTACTTC,CASRLAGAPSYEQYF
-,TRBJ1-4,-,11,TRBV7-9,TGTGCCAGCAGCCATAATGAAAAACTGTTTTTT,CASSHNEKLFF
-,TRBJ1-3,TRBD1,16,TRBV15,TGTGCCACCAGCAGCAGACAGGGGGCGAGAGGAAACACCATATATTTT,CATSSRQGARGNTIYF
-,TRBJ2-5,TRBD2,13,TRBV29-1,TGCAGCGCTACACTAGCGGGAGCTGAGACCCAGTACTTC,CSATLAGAETQYF
-,TRBJ1-2,-,18,TRBV12-5,TGTGCTAGTGGTTTGGTACCTTCGACGGCAGGGGAAGACTATGGCTACACCTTC,CASGLVPSTAGEDYGYTF
-,TRBJ2-1,TRBD2,16,TRBV18,TGTGCCAGCTCGAAGACTAGCGGGGGCTTATACAATGAGCAGTTCTTC,CASSKTSGGLYNEQFF
-,TRBJ2-1,TRBD1,14,TRBV6-5,TGTGCCAGCCGCGCCGGGACAGGGTACAATGAGCAGTTCTTC,CASRAGTGYNEQFF
-,TRBJ2-5,TRBD2,11,TRBV20-1,TGCAGTACCTCGACTAGCGGGTACCAGTACTTC,CSTSTSGYQYF
few,TRBJ2-7,-,11,TRBV4-2,TGTGCCAGCAGCGTCCAGGGGGAGCAGTACTTC,CASSVQGEQYF
-,TRBJ1-3,-,14,TRBV5-6,TGTGCCAGCAGCCCGCGGGGAACAACGAACACCATATATTTT,CASSPRGTTNTIYF
-,TRBJ2-1,TRBD2,15,TRBV7-8,TGTGCCAGCATAGCGGGAGGAGCATCCTACAATGAGCAGTTCTTC,CASIAGGASYNEQFF
-,TRBJ1-1,-,14,TRBV18,TGTGCCAGCTCACCACCGACTGGGAACACTGAAGCTTTCTTT,CASSPPTGNTEAFF
-,TRBJ1-1,-,13,TRBV18,TGTGCCAGCTCACCACAAGGGGGCACTGAAGCTTTCTTT,CASSPQGGTEAFF
-,TRBJ2-1,TRBD2,19,TRBV4-1,TGCGCCAGCAGCCACCGACTAACTAGCGGGAGCCCCTCCTACAATGAGCAGTTCTTC,CASSHRLTSGSPSYNEQFF
-,TRBJ1-5,TRBD1,16,TRBV7-9,TGTTCCAGCAGCTTAGGGTCAGGGGGTAGCAATCAGCCCCAGCATTTT,CSSSLGSGGSNQPQHF
-,TRBJ2-1,TRBD2,15,TRBV9,TGTGCCAGCAGCCTACTAGCGGGAGTCCCCAATGAGCAGTTCTTC,CASSLLAGVPNEQFF
-,TRBJ2-4,TRBD2,16,TRBV7-8,TGTGCCAGCAGTTCTCTAGCGGGAGTGGTCAAAAACATTCAGTACTTC,CASSSLAGVVKNIQYF
-,TRBJ2-2,-,11,TRBV28,TGTGCCAGCAGTTTAAGTTCGCGTTTGTTTTTT,CASSLSSRLFF